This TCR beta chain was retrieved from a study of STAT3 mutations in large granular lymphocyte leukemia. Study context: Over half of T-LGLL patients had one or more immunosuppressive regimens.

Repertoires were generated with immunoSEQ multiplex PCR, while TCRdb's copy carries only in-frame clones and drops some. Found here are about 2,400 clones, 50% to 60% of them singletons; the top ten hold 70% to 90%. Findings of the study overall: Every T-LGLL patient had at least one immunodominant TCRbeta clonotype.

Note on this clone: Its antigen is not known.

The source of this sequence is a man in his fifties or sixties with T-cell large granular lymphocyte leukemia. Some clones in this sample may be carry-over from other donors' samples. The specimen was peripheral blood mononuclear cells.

DNA for the CDR3: TGTGCCAGCACCCCGGCCGTGGAGTCCTACGAGCAGTACTTC. Translated, it gives CASTPAVESYEQYF. V usage is TRBV27 and J usage is TRBJ2-7; D ambiguous. CDR3 length: 14 amino acids. Germline V CDR1 and CDR2: MNHEY, SMNVEV (reference sequence). The V gene lost 7 bases and the J gene lost 1 base, with 14 bases spanning the gap.